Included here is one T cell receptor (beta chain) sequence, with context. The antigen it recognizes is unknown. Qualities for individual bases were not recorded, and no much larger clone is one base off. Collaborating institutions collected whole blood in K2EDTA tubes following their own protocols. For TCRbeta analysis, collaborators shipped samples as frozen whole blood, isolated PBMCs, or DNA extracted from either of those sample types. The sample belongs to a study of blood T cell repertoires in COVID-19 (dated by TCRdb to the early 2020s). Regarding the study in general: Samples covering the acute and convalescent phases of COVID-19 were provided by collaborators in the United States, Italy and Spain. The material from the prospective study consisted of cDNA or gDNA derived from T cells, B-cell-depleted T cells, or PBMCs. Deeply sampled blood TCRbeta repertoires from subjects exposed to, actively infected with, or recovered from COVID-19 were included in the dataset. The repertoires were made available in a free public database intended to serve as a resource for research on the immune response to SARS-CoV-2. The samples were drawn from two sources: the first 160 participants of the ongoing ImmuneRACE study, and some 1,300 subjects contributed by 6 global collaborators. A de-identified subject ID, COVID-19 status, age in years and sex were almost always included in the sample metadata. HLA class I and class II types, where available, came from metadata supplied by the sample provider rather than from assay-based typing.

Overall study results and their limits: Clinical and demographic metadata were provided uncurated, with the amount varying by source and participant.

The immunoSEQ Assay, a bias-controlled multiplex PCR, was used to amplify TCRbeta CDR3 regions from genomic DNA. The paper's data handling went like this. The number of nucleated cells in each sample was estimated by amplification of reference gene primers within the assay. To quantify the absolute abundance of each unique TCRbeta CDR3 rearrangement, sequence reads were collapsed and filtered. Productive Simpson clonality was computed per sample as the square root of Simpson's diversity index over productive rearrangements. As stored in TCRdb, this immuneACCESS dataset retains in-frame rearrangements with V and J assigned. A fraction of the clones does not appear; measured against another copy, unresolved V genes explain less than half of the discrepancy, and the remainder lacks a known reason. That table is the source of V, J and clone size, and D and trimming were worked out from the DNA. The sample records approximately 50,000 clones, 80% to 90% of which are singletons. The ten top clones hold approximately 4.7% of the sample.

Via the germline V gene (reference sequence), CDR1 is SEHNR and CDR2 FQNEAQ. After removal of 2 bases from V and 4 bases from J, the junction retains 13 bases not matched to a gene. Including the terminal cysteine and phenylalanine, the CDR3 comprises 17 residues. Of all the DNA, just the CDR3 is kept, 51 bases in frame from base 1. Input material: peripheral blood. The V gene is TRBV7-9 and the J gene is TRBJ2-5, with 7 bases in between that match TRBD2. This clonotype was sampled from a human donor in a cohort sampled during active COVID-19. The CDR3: CASSLSGRGRERETQYF. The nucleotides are TGTGCCAGCAGCTTATCAGGGAGAGGGCGGGAGCGAGAGACCCAGTACTTC.